One T cell receptor beta chain is described in this entry. This sample was included in a study of glioma-infiltrating T cells after dendritic cell vaccination. At the level of the study: Autologous tumor lysate-pulsed dendritic cell vaccination was given between the early 2000s and the early 2010s.

The time point is: after dendritic cell vaccination, including at tumor progression/relapse. TCRdb keeps only in-frame clones here, not all; method: immunoSEQ multiplex PCR. The data show just under 100,000 clones, 65% to 85% seen once. This CDR3 comprises 17 residues. With 1 base removed from V and 0 bases from J, the gap between germline ends came to 15 bases. CDR1 SGHRS and CDR2 YFSETQ come from the germline V gene. The TCR was taken from a human donor with glioblastoma. V and J are TRBV5-1 and TRBJ2-3; the D gene is possibly TRBD1 (6 bases). The input for sequencing was blood, taken after dendritic cell vaccination. Here the CDR3 DNA reads TGCGCCAGCAGCTTGATTAGTGCAGGGGTTAGCACAGATACGCAGTATTTT. The encoded protein is CASSLISAGVSTDTQYF.